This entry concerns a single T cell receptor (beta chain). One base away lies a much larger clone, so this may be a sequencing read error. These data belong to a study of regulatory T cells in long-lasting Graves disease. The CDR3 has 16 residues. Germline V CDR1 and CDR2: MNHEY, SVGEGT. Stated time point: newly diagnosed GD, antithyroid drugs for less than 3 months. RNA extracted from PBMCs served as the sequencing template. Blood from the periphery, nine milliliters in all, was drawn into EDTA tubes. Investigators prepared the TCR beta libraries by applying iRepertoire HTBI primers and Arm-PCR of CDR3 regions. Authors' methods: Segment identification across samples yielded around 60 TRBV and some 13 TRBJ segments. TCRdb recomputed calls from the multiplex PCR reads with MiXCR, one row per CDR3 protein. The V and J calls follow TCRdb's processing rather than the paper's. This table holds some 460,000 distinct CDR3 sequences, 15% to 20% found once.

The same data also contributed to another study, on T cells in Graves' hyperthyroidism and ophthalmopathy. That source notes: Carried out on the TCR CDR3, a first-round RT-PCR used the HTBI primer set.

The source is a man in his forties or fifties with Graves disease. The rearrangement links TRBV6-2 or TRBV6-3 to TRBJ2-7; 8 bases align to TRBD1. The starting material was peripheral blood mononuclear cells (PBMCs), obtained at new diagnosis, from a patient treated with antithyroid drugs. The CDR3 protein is CAGSYSPGGAAYEQYF. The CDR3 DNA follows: TGTGCCGGCAGTTACTCTCCAGGGGGCGCCGCCTACGAGCAGTACTTC.